A single sample gave rise to the 32 T cell receptor beta chains below, sequenced in a study of CXCR3-negative and CXCR3-positive naive CD8 T cells. UMI-labeled 5' RACE yielded the TRB cDNA libraries. Using the 5' RACE reads, TCRdb records one entry per CDR3 protein without DNA. The table for this sample gives 5,000 or so distinct CDR3 sequences. The sequenced sample consisted of naive CXCR3- CD8+ T cells from blood. Regarding subset: CD45RO-CCR7+CD27+CD95- naive CD8+ T cells lacking CXCR3 (TNR3-). These receptors were obtained from a human donor in good health. Some clones in this sample may be carry-over from other donors' samples.

This chain joins TRBV7-9 and TRBJ1-4; the D call of TRBD1 rests on TCRdb alone, since no DNA is present to check it. The CDR3 is 16 amino acids. Germline V gene data show CDR1 as SEHNR and CDR2 as FQNEAQ (reference sequence). The chain's CDR3 is CASSLGGTETGEKLFF. The full variable domain, with the rest looked up from reference TRBV7-9 and TRBJ1-4, is DTGVSQNPRHKITKRGQNVTFRCDPISEHNRLYWYRQTLGQGPEFLTYFQNEAQLEKSRLLSDRFSAERPKGSFSTLEIQRTEQGDSAMYLCASSLGGTETGEKLFFGSGTQLSVL.

By frequency, this clonotype is medium-sized. The chain has TRBV29-1 and TRBJ2-2; TCRdb selects TRBD1, and the lack of DNA leaves this call unchecked. From germline, CDR1 is SQVTM and CDR2 ANQGSEA. There are 13 residues in the CDR3. This chain's CDR3 is CSVRTGNTGELFF.

According to its frequency, this clonotype is medium-sized. The chain uses TRBV5-1 and TRBJ1-4. Germline V gene data show CDR1 as SGHRS and CDR2 as YFSETQ. The CDR3 spans 17 residues. CDR3 protein: CASSLSSGPATNEKLFF.

The gene calls are TRBV29-1 and TRBJ2-2; the D call of TRBD1 rests on TCRdb alone, since no DNA is present to check it. Germline V lookup: CDR1 SQVTM, CDR2 ANQGSEA. This CDR3 is built from 15 residues. The CDR3 sequence is CSVATRVGHGGELFF.

The chain carries TRBV19 and TRBJ1-2; the TCRdb D gene call, TRBD1, has no DNA to confirm it. The CDR3 consists of 13 residues. Germline-derived CDR1 and CDR2 are LNHDA and SQIVND (reference sequence). The CDR3: CASSIGTANGYTF.

This clonotype is medium-sized by frequency. The chain uses TRBV5-1 and TRBJ1-5; TCRdb proposes TRBD1, but this gene call is untestable without DNA. The CDR3 is 15 residues long. Germline CDR1 and CDR2: SGHRS and YFSETQ. CDR3 in amino acids: CASSLEGGDNQPQHF. The variable domain in full, completed from reference TRBV5-1 and TRBJ1-5, reads KAGVTQTPRYLIKTRGQQVTLSCSPISGHRSVSWYQQTPGQGLQFLFEYFSETQRNKGNFPGRFSGRQFSNSRSEMNVSTLELGDSALYLCASSLEGGDNQPQHFGDGTRLSIL.

The rearrangement uses TRBV29-1 and TRBJ2-7; the D call of TRBD1 rests on TCRdb alone, since no DNA is present to check it. The V gene's germline CDR1 is SQVTM and CDR2 ANQGSEA. CDR3 size: 11 residues. CDR3 loop: CSVWTGLEQYF.

Measured by frequency, this clonotype is medium-sized. The chain uses TRBV3-1 and TRBJ1-6; TCRdb lists TRBD1, though no DNA is available to test this call. Germline V CDR1 and CDR2: LGHDT, YNNKEL (reference sequence). The CDR3 runs to 16 residues. CDR3 in amino acids: CASSQDKGRSNSPLHF.

This clonotype counts as medium-sized by frequency. The rearrangement joins TRBV9 to TRBJ1-2; the D call from TCRdb, TRBD1, cannot be confirmed without DNA. This CDR3 region has 15 residues. In germline, CDR1 is SGDLS, CDR2 YYNGEE. CDR3 loop: CASRGGQGIGNGYTF.

The J gene is TRBJ2-7, the V gene TRBV5-1; TCRdb returns TRBD1, unconfirmable since there is no DNA. Germline V gene lookup returns CDR1 SGHRS and CDR2 YFSETQ. The CDR3 has 14 amino acids. CDR3 protein: CASSWTGEYGEQYF.

The rearrangement joins TRBV28 to TRBJ2-1; absent DNA, TCRdb's TRBD2 call cannot be checked. The CDR3 loop spans 15 amino acids. Germline V lookup: CDR1 MDHEN, CDR2 SYDVKM. CDR3 region: CASSAGTSSYNEQFF.

By frequency, this clonotype registers medium-sized. The CDR3 loop reads CASSFLAVYNEQFF. This sequence joins TRBV12-3 or TRBV12-4 and TRBJ2-1; the D call of TRBD2 rests on TCRdb alone, since no DNA is present to check it. The CDR3 has 14 residues.

In terms of frequency, this clonotype is medium-sized. V is TRBV29-1 and J is TRBJ2-1; TCRdb calls TRBD2, which cannot be checked without DNA. Germline CDR1 is SQVTM and CDR2 is ANQGSEA. The CDR3 covers 12 residues. The CDR3 protein is CSVGEGNNEQFF.

In terms of frequency, this clonotype is medium-sized. V gene TRBV20-1 combines with J gene TRBJ2-1; TCRdb's D gene call, TRBD1, goes unchecked for lack of DNA. The germline V gene encodes CDR1 DFQATT and CDR2 SNEGSKA (reference sequence). The CDR3 runs to 15 residues. The chain's CDR3 is CSASGVDRPYNEQFF.

This chain uses TRBV19 with TRBJ1-1; the D call from TCRdb, TRBD1, cannot be confirmed without DNA. The CDR3 runs 14 residues. CDR1 is LNHDA, CDR2 SQIVND, per germline (reference sequence). CDR3 loop: CASSLGTGHTEAFF.

The rearrangement links TRBV19 to TRBJ2-1; TCRdb's D call of TRBD1 is untestable without DNA. The V gene's germline CDR1 is LNHDA and CDR2 SQIVND (reference sequence). The CDR3 runs to 14 residues. This chain's CDR3 is CASSPGGASNEQFF.

Frequency places this clonotype as medium-sized. V and J are TRBV29-1 and TRBJ2-7; TCRdb's D call, TRBD1, is unchecked because there is no DNA. This CDR3 comprises 14 residues. Germline loops: CDR1 SQVTM, CDR2 ANQGSEA. CDR3 amino acids: CSVDGGTLIGEQYF.

The chain recombines TRBV20-1 with TRBJ2-3; checking the TCRdb D call of TRBD2 is not possible without DNA. The germline V gene encodes CDR1 DFQATT and CDR2 SNEGSKA (reference sequence). The CDR3 covers 18 residues. The CDR3 loop is CSAREREREGPSADTQYF.

The V call is TRBV12-3 or TRBV12-4, the J call TRBJ1-1. This CDR3 contains 14 residues. This chain's CDR3 is CASSPSGSYTEAFF.

This chain uses TRBV20-1 with TRBJ1-2; the D call from TCRdb, TRBD1, cannot be confirmed without DNA. In germline, CDR1 is DFQATT, CDR2 SNEGSKA (reference sequence). The CDR3 is 11 residues long. The CDR3 here is CSARPGAGYTF.

By frequency, this clonotype registers medium-sized (0.01 to 0.1%). The chain is built from TRBV9 and TRBJ2-7; with no DNA, the TCRdb D assignment of TRBD1 cannot be verified. Germline V gene sequence: CDR1 SGDLS, CDR2 YYNGEE. The CDR3 totals 14 residues. CDR3 residues: CASSVETGPYEQYF.

This clonotype counts as medium-sized (0.01 to 0.1%) by frequency. J is TRBJ1-1 and V is TRBV29-1; TCRdb outputs TRBD1, but without DNA this stays unchecked. Germline lookup yields CDR1 SQVTM and CDR2 ANQGSEA. This CDR3 contains 13 residues. The CDR3 sequence: CSVLTGMNTEAFF.

This clonotype is identified as medium-sized (0.01 to 0.1%) from frequency. This chain connects TRBV4-1 to TRBJ2-7. Germline values: CDR1 MGHRA, CDR2 YSYEKL. The CDR3 covers 15 residues. The CDR3 loop is CASSQGSETSSAQYF.

The gene calls are TRBV25-1 and TRBJ2-7. The CDR3 is made up of 13 amino acids. Germline CDR1 reads MGHDK; CDR2 reads SYGVNS. CDR3 loop: CASSEYQGYEQYF.

In terms of frequency, this clonotype is medium-sized (0.01 to 0.1%). The rearrangement uses TRBV29-1 and TRBJ2-5; TCRdb returns TRBD2, unconfirmable since there is no DNA. This CDR3 has 13 residues. Germline V gene sequence: CDR1 SQVTM, CDR2 ANQGSEA. The CDR3 sequence: CSVTNSGAETQYF.

This clonotype is medium-sized (0.01 to 0.1%) by frequency. This chain joins TRBV6-5 and TRBJ1-1; TCRdb proposes TRBD1, but this gene call is untestable without DNA. CDR1 and CDR2 from the germline V gene are MNHEY and SVGAGI. CDR3 length equals 12 residues. The CDR3 reads CASGAGNTEAFF.

This clonotype is called medium-sized based on its frequency. This chain links TRBV20-1 with TRBJ2-5; the D call from TCRdb, TRBD2, cannot be confirmed without DNA. Germline assignment: CDR1 DFQATT and CDR2 SNEGSKA (reference sequence). The CDR3 totals 17 residues. CDR3 in amino acids: CSAYLGTSGVEQETQYF.

The V and J genes are TRBV9 and TRBJ1-1. The CDR3 contains 18 residues. The germline V gene has CDR1 SGDLS and CDR2 YYNGEE. The chain's CDR3 is CASSARSAGTVLNTEAFF.

Frequency places this clonotype as medium-sized. The rearrangement uses TRBV29-1 and TRBJ2-1; TCRdb's assignment of TRBD2 cannot be checked, as there is no DNA. This CDR3 has 13 amino acids. CDR1 SQVTM and CDR2 ANQGSEA come from the germline V gene. This chain's CDR3 is CSVDSGDLNEQFF.

The chain has TRBV29-1 and TRBJ2-3; TCRdb calls TRBD2, which cannot be checked without DNA. Per the germline V gene, CDR1 is SQVTM and CDR2 is ANQGSEA. The CDR3 sequence is 17 residues long. The CDR3 is CSVEDWASGSRADTQYF.

This clonotype shows up as medium-sized (0.01 to 0.1%) by frequency. The V and J genes are TRBV7-2 and TRBJ2-7. The germline V gene encodes CDR1 SGHTA and CDR2 FQGNSA. This CDR3 comprises 14 residues. The CDR3 sequence: CASRMPGLSYEQYF.

This clonotype ranks as medium-sized in terms of frequency. The chain uses TRBV12-3 or TRBV12-4 and TRBJ2-5; TCRdb's assignment of TRBD2 cannot be checked, as there is no DNA. CDR3 length: 14 residues. CDR3 protein: CASSSPVGGETQYF.